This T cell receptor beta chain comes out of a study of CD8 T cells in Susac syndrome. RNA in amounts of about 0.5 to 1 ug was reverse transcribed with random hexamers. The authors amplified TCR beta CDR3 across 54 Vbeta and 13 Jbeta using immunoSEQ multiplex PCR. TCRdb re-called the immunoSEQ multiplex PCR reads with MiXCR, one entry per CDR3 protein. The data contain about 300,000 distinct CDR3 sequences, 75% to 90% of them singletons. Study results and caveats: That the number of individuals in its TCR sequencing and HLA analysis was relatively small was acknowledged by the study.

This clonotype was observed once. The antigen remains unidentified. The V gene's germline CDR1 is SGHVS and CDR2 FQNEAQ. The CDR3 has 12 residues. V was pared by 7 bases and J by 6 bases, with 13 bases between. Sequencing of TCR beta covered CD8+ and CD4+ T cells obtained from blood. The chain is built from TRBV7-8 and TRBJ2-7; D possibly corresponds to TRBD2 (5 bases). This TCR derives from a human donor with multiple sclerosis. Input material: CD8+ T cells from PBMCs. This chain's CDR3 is CASTAGGFEQYF. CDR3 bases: TGTGCCAGCACCGCGGGCGGCTTCGAGCAGTACTTC. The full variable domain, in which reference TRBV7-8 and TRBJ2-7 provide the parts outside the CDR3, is GAGVSQSPRYKVAKRGQDVALRCDPISGHVSLFWYQQALGQGPEFLTYFQNEAQLDKSGLPSDRFFAERPEGSVSTLKIQRTQQEDSAVYLCASTAGGFEQYFGPGTRLTVT.